This T cell receptor (beta chain) came from a study of a mutant IDH1 vaccine in newly diagnosed glioma. Turning to the study itself: Most had both radiotherapy and temozolomide beforehand; others had only one. Week 35 brought visit V12, which was followed by visit V13 at week 47.

Study conclusions and caveats: Across multiple MHC alleles, around 93% of patients had vaccine-induced responses.

TCRdb keeps only in-frame clones here, not all; method: immunoSEQ multiplex PCR. The data hold tens of thousands of clones, with about four fifths observed a single time. Germline lookup yields CDR1 SGHVS and CDR2 FQNEAQ. CDR3 length equals 15 residues. V lost 1 base, J lost 4 bases, and 11 bases lay in between. The sample's time point: week 35, safety follow-up. Topical imiquimod accompanied each vaccine dose, which consisted of 300 ug of mutant IDH1 20-mer peptide. Patients in the study were vaccinated eight times, receiving shots in weeks 1, 3, 5, 7, 11, 15, 19 and 23. With respect to this clone: Its antigen is still unknown.

The receptor was isolated from a man between 50 and 59 years old with glioma. This chain links TRBV7-8 with TRBJ1-5; a possible D gene is TRBD1 (5 bases). Here the sequenced sample was PBMCs, taken from a glioma patient whose treatment included an IDH1 peptide vaccine. The CDR3 loop reads CASSLVLTVNQPQHF. CDR3 nucleotide sequence: TGTGCCAGCAGCTTAGTCCTGACAGTTAATCAGCCCCAGCATTTT.